The T cell receptor beta chain described here comes from a study of T cells in Graves' hyperthyroidism and ophthalmopathy (dated by TCRdb to between 2017 and 2020). As for the study more broadly: Peripheral blood was sampled at the time of initial diagnosis, prior to any treatment. Following sampling, methimazole starting at 30 mg daily was given to hyperthyroidism patients, and high-dose intravenous methylprednisolone was given to ophthalmopathy patients. The 75 to 100 discovery patients were divided at random into training and test sets in a 7:3 ratio. To identify TCR V-J signatures that set the groups apart, the researchers used a discovery cohort of 90 to 100 patients, made up of 40 to 45 with Graves' ophthalmopathy and 55 to 65 with stable Graves' hyperthyroidism. TCR Vbeta CDR3 sequencing of approximately 140 peripheral blood samples (approximately 44 ophthalmopathy, about 75 hyperthyroidism and approximately 17 progressor patients) is reported in the paper. The study also compared thyroid tissue and blood T-cell repertoires from over 5 Graves' hyperthyroidism patients. Prospective prediction of ophthalmopathy was tested in an independent validation cohort consisting of 18 hyperthyroidism patients and around 17 patients who later progressed to ophthalmopathy. Summary of the overall study and its limitations: Most expanded thyroid clonotypes (frequency above 0.001) were also found in blood, which suggests that blood repertoires may mirror thyroid immune responses. In cross-validation, a model built on a 13 V-J signature told ophthalmopathy apart from stable hyperthyroidism with 85% to 90% sensitivity and around 84% specificity, and in testing the same model reached 80%/75%. In validation, the model predicted progression to ophthalmopathy a median of 6.5 months before onset, with approximately 68% sensitivity and 72.22% specificity. Sample size was not statistically predetermined, and investigators were not blinded to group allocation.

Graves' hyperthyroidism was defined as stable when no progression to ophthalmopathy occurred over 18 months of follow-up. Hyperthyroidism patients were newly diagnosed, with disease duration under 2 months, and aged 18 to 65 years. The study excluded patients with uncontrolled infections, other autoimmune diseases, pregnancy or lactation. Diagnoses were based on clinical symptoms, serum thyroxine and TRAb, thyroid ultrasound and orbital computed tomography. Ficoll-Paque density gradient centrifugation was used to isolate PBMCs from about 9.4 ml of fresh peripheral blood. Total RNA was extracted using Trizol reagent, and RNA quality was assessed on an Agilent 2100 Bioanalyzer. According to the germline V gene (reference sequence), CDR1 reads LNHDA and CDR2 reads SQIVND. The V end gives up 3 bases and the J end 5 bases, leaving 4 bases in the junction not matched to a gene. The CDR3, from cysteine to phenylalanine, totals 14 residues. The entry retains the CDR3 DNA only, 42 bases that are in frame from base 1.

The TCR beta CDR3 regions were amplified from RNA transcripts. For the first round of RT-PCR on the TCR CDR3, the HTBI primer set was used together with the Qiagen OneStep RT-PCR kit. Libraries were constructed in a second round of multiplex PCR, after which size selection and purification were carried out. The libraries were sequenced on an Illumina HiSeq2000 using paired-end 100 bp reads. Regarding the original processing steps: Raw data were processed with SOAPnuke, discarding reads with adapters, uncalled bases, mean Phred below 15, or no exact constant-primer or identifier match. High-quality paired reads were merged with COPE v1.2.5, and unique nucleotide sequences were defined as clonotypes. MiTCR v1.1 was used to align the clonotypes against IMGT TRBV, TRBD and TRBJ reference segments. The analysis was restricted to V-J combinations with a frequency above 0.0001, which together covered 99% to 99.2% of the repertoires. The TCS score was defined as the ratio of F50 (clonal expansion) to E x V (chaos), calculated using BLOSUM62-based TCRdist between CDR3 peptides within each V-J. Welch's t-statistics and random forest reduced several hundred V-J features to about 12, which were used in a naive Bayes classifier (R e1071). TCRdb reworked the public reads: Q25 trimming with fastp, MiXCR clone assembly, productive beta chains retained. Each record represents a unique CDR3 protein, reported with the most common genes and DNA among its rows. The V and J calls reflect TCRdb's pipeline rather than the authors' work. The sample table records 500,000 to 550,000 distinct CDR3 sequences; 20% of these occur just once. The ten largest account for around 27% of the sample.

At least ten counts were recorded for this clonotype. The antigen this receptor binds is unknown. No much larger clone is present one base from it, and per-base qualities are unavailable. This TCR was sampled from a man younger than 35 with Graves' hyperthyroidism. Rearrangement joined TRBV19 to TRBJ1-2; TRBD1 fits 9 bases in the junction. The sample comprised blood. The DNA is TGTGCCAGTAGTATTTGGGACAGGGAATATGGCTACACCTTC. Its amino acids are CASSIWDREYGYTF.